These T cell receptor beta chains were read from a single sample in a study of monozygotic twins with inflammatory bowel disease. Following a re-call of the 5' RACE reads, TCRdb has one entry per CDR3 protein and lacks DNA. This sample's table has more than 75,000 distinct CDR3 sequences. Sequencing was performed on blood. These receptors originate from a human donor with ulcerative colitis or Crohn's disease, or a healthy co-twin of an affected twin (not recorded which). The CDR3 runs from the conserved cysteine through the conserved F or W.

v_call	j_call	cdr3_aa
TRBV20-1	TRBJ2-1	CSARDETGFDEQFF
TRBV5-1	TRBJ2-7	CASSLNWGQTYEQYF
TRBV5-1	TRBJ2-5	CASSPGTPSETQYF
TRBV7-9	TRBJ2-2	CASTLPRDNTGELFF
TRBV3-1	TRBJ1-2	CASSHWTSEDGYTF
TRBV6-1	TRBJ2-5	CASSAEARETQYF
TRBV5-1	TRBJ1-1	CASSVEDLGVRAVPEAFF
TRBV13	TRBJ1-1	CASSSGTFGSEAFF
TRBV7-6	TRBJ2-1	CASSLPPANEQFF
TRBV25-1	TRBJ2-2	CASSDSWTADTGELFF
TRBV19	TRBJ1-5	CASSMTVSNQPQHF
TRBV7-2	TRBJ2-1	CASRGPNAYNEQFF
TRBV7-9	TRBJ2-5	CASIHRGGQETQYF
TRBV7-9	TRBJ2-7	CASSLSGGDEQYF